Below, one T cell receptor beta chain is given with its context. What it recognizes is unknown. The V end lost 3 bases, the J end lost 4 bases, and 12 bases lay between the germline ends. CDR3 length: 14 residues. Patients aged 18 to 65 had newly diagnosed hyperthyroidism of under 2 months' duration. Those patients with uncontrolled infection, other autoimmune disease, pregnancy or lactation were excluded. These data come from a study of T cells in Graves' hyperthyroidism and ophthalmopathy. It was RNA transcripts that yielded the amplified TCR beta CDR3 regions. The HTBI primer set was used in a first-round RT-PCR of the TCR CDR3. MiXCR, applied by TCRdb to the multiplex PCR reads, yields one record per CDR3 protein. Of around 400,000 distinct CDR3 sequences listed, less than 15% were seen once; the top ten hold roughly 9.2%. Study conclusions and caveats: Appearing also in blood were most of the thyroid clonotypes expanded above 0.001. Prediction of ophthalmopathy progression came a median roughly 6.6 months pre-onset.

Sequenced input: blood. The TCR originated in a woman between 18 and 30 years old with Graves' hyperthyroidism. The V call is TRBV12-3 or TRBV12-4, the J call TRBJ2-5; no clear D. CDR3 residues: CASSFASKGETQYF. The CDR3 DNA follows: TGTGCCAGCAGTTTTGCTTCCAAGGGAGAGACCCAGTACTTC.